The clone carrying this T cell receptor (beta chain) appeared a few times. The source of the sample is a study of identical twins. TCRdb reanalysed the 5' RACE reads using MiXCR and keeps one entry per CDR3 protein. The sample yields fewer than 650,000 distinct CDR3 sequences, less than 9% seen once. This CDR3 region has 14 residues. The ends were cut back, 6 bases at V and 6 bases at J, with 18 bases in the middle. This sample also belongs to another study, concerning yellow fever vaccine responses in identical twins.

This TCR came from a woman aged 18-29 years in good health. The sequencing sample was made of PBMCs. The chain links TRBV12-3 or TRBV12-4 to TRBJ2-7; D is possibly TRBD2 (5 bases). This CDR3 is CASRLTYGVLEQYF. CDR3 sequence (DNA): TGTGCCAGCAGACTAACGTACGGGGTTCTCGAGCAGTACTTC.